The clone carrying this T cell receptor (beta chain) was picked up a small number of times. The antigen is not known. This sample was included in a study of cytomegalovirus exposure and HLA in healthy donors. Overall study results and limits: In a later analysis, HLA-associated TCR beta chains were more clonally expanded than equally common others. Roughly even sequencing depth across donors was the assumption behind the presence/absence analyses. For most TCR sequences rarity was the rule, although some public TCRs occurred in many donors.

It was with 60 Vbeta and 13 Jbeta primers that the PCR ran. Authors' data handling: An analysis that came later counted tens of millions of unique TCR beta chains, 10 million to 11 million shared. Data came from immunoSEQ multiplex PCR; TCRdb stores just in-frame clones and leaves some out. That table gives V, J and clone size, and the DNA gave D and trimming. The sample has some 110,000 clones; approximately 77% are singletons. The CDR3 length is 15 residues. The ends lost 3 bases at V and 4 bases at J; junction bases unmatched: 7. Germline V gives CDR1 MNHNS, CDR2 SASEGT. The V and J genes are TRBV6-1 and TRBJ1-1, with TRBD1 identical over 8 bases. Material: PBMCs. The source is a man aged 45-65 years in good health and CMV-seropositive. CDR3 in DNA: TGTGCCAGCAGTGATAGGACAGGGAGGCCCACTGAAGCTTTCTTT. Encoded protein: CASSDRTGRPTEAFF.